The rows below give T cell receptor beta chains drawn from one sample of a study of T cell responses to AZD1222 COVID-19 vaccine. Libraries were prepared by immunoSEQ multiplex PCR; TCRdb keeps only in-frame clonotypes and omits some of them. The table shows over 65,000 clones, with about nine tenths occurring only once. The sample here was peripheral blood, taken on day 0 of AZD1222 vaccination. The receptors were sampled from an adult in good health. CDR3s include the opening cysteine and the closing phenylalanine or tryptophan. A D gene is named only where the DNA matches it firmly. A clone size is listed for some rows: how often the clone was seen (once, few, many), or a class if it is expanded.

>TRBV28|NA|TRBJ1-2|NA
TGTGCCAGCAGTGGGCCCATACGAGGTTATGGCTACACCTTC
CASSGPIRGYGYTF
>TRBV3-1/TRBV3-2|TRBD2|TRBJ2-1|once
TGTGCCAGCAGCCAATATTCTAGCGGACTCGCCGATGAGCAGTTCTTC
CASSQYSSGLADEQFF
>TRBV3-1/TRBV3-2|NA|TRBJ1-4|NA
TGTGCCAGCAGCCAAGATAGGGCGGGTCGGGAAAAACTGTTTTTT
CASSQDRAGREKLFF
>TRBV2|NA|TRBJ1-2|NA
TGTGCCAGCAGTGAAGTGAGGAGTAACTATGGCTACACCTTC
CASSEVRSNYGYTF
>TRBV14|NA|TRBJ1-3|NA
TGTGCCAGCAGCCAAGACGGGAGGAAATCTGGAAACACCATATATTTT
CASSQDGRKSGNTIYF
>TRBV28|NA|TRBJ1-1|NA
TGTGCCAGCAGCACGCAGGTTGAAGCTTTCTTT
CASSTQVEAFF
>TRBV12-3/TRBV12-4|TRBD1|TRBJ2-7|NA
TGTGCCAGCAGTAGCATACAGGGGTACGAGCAGTACTTC
CASSSIQGYEQYF
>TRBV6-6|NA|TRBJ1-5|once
TGTGCCAGCAGTTACTCAGGGGAGGCTCGTCAGCCCCAGCATTTT
CASSYSGEARQPQHF
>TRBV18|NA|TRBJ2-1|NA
TGTGCCAGCTCACCCTCGGGGAGTGAATACAATGAGCAGTTCTTC
CASSPSGSEYNEQFF
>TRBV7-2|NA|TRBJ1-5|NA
TGTGCCAGCAGCCGGGAGGGGTTTGGATATCAGCCCCAGCATTTT
CASSREGFGYQPQHF
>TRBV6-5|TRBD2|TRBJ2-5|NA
TGTGCCAGCAGCGGACTAGCGGGTCCTCAAGAGACCCAGTACTTC
CASSGLAGPQETQYF
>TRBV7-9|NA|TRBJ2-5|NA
TGTGCCAGCAGCTTAGAGGGGAGGATGGGGTCGGAGACCCAGTACTTC
CASSLEGRMGSETQYF
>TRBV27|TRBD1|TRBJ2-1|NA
TGTGCCAGCAGCCGGGACAGGGGGCCTAATGAGCAGTTCTTC
CASSRDRGPNEQFF
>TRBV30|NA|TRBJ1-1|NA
TGTGCCTGGAGTAGGGGGGCCACTGAAGCTTTCTTT
CAWSRGATEAFF
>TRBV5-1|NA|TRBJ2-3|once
TGCGCCAGCAGCTCCGGGGGCCTCAGCACAGATACGCAGTATTTT
CASSSGGLSTDTQYF
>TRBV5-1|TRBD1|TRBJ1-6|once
TGCGCCAGCAGCTTGAGGGGACAGGGGTGGGATTCACCCCTCCACTTT
CASSLRGQGWDSPLHF
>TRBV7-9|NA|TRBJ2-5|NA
TGTGCCAGCAGCCCCCCTGGGGTACCTCGGGAGACCCAGTACTTC
CASSPPGVPRETQYF
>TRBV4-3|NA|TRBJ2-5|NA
TGCGCCAGCAGCCAAGATGGAAGGGCCCAAGAGACCCAGTACTTC
CASSQDGRAQETQYF
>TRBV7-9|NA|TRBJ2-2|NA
TGTGCCAGCAGCCCTCAGGGGTCTGGCACCGGGGAGCTGTTTTTT
CASSPQGSGTGELFF
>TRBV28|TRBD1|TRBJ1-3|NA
TGTGCCAGCAGACTCACAGGGGGATTCTCTGGAAACACCATATATTTT
CASRLTGGFSGNTIYF
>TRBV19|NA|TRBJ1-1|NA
TGTGCCAGTAGTATAGTTAGGGAAACTGAAGCTTTCTTT
CASSIVRETEAFF
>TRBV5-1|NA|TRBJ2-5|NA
TGCGCCAGCAGAACCCAGGCGTTCCAAGAGACCCAGTACTTC
CASRTQAFQETQYF
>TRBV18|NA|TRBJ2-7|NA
TGTGCCAGCTCACCATCAAATATTCGGACAGAGAACCAGTACTTC
CASSPSNIRTENQYF
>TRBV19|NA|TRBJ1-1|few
TGTGCCGCTGCGCGGGGGACTGAAGCTTTCTTT
CAAARGTEAFF
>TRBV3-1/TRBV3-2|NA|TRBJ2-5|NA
TGTGCCAGCAGCCCGACAGAGGTCCAAGAGACCCAGTACTTC
CASSPTEVQETQYF
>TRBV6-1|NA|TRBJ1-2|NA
TGTGCCAGCAGTGAAGCGGTCAGGGTATATGGCTACACCTTC
CASSEAVRVYGYTF
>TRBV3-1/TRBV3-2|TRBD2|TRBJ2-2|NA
TGTGCCAGCAGCCTCCAACAGCGGGGAGTAGGCACCGGGGAGCTGTTTTTT
CASSLQQRGVGTGELFF
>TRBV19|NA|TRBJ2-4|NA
TGTGCCAGTAGTATGTGGGAGCCCAAAAACATTCAGTACTTC
CASSMWEPKNIQYF
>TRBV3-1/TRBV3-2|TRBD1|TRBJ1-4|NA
TGTGCCAGCAGCCCGCCGATAGGGACAGGGGATGAAAAACTGTTTTTT
CASSPPIGTGDEKLFF
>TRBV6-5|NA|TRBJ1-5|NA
TGTGCCAGCAGTTACGGTTATAGCAATCAGCCCCAGCATTTT
CASSYGYSNQPQHF
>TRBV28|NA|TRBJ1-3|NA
TGTGCCAGCAGTTGGGGTCTGGACCGCTCTGGAAACACCATATATTTT
CASSWGLDRSGNTIYF
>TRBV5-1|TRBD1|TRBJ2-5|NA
TGCGCCAGCAGGGTGGGGACAGGGCCTTCCCAAGAGACCCAGTACTTC
CASRVGTGPSQETQYF
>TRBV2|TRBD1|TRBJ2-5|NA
TGTGCCAGCAGTGGTACAGGGGGCGGGGAGACCCAGTACTTC
CASSGTGGGETQYF
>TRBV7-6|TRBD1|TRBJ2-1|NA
TGTGCCAGCAGCTACTCCGCCGGGACAGGGGGATACAATGAGCAGTTCTTC
CASSYSAGTGGYNEQFF
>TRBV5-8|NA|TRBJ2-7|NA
TGTGCCAGCAGCTACGGCCAAGGTTACGAGCAGTACTTC
CASSYGQGYEQYF
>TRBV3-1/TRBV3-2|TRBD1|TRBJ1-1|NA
TGTGCCAGCAGCCAAACAGGGGGCGGATTGAACACTGAAGCTTTCTTT
CASSQTGGGLNTEAFF
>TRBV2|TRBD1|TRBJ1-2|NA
TGTGCCAGCAGTGTGGGGACAGGGCAAGGCTACACCTTC
CASSVGTGQGYTF
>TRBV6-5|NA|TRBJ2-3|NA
TGTGCCAGCAAGGGAGAGGGGCACGCAGATACGCAGTATTTT
CASKGEGHADTQYF
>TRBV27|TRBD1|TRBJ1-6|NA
TGTGCCAGCAGTCTCAGGGGGGGGTCACCCCTCCACTTT
CASSLRGGSPLHF
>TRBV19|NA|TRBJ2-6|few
TGTGCCAGTAGTATAAGGGCCTCTGGGGCCAACGTCCTGACTTTC
CASSIRASGANVLTF
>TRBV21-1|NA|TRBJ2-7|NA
TGTGCCAGCAGCCCCTCACAGGGGGTTCCCTACGAGCAGTACTTC
CASSPSQGVPYEQYF
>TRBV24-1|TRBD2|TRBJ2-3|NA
TGTGCCACCAGTGACTCTAGCGGGACTGTCGCAGATACGCAGTATTTT
CATSDSSGTVADTQYF
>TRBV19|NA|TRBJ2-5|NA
TGTGCCAGTAGCAGGTACCAAGAGACCCAGTACTTC
CASSRYQETQYF
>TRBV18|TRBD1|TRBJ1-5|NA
TGTGCCAGCTCCGGGGACAGATCTATGCCCCAGCATTTT
CASSGDRSMPQHF
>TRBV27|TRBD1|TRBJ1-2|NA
TGTGCCAGCAGTTTGGCGCGAGGGGGCGGATCCGGCTACACCTTC
CASSLARGGGSGYTF
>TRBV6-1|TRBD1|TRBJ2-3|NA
TGTGCCAGCAGTGCCGACTGGACCGGACAGGGGAGCACAGATACGCAGTATTTT
CASSADWTGQGSTDTQYF
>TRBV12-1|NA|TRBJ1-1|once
TGTGCCATACCCTTTCCGGGCTTTGCGGGCAACACTGAAGCTTTCTTT
CAIPFPGFAGNTEAFF
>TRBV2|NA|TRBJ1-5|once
TGTGCCAGCAGTGGGCAACCCAATCAGCCCCAGCATTTT
CASSGQPNQPQHF
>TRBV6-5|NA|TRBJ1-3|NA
TGTGCCAGCAGCCGGGAATCCTACTCTGGAAACACCATATATTTT
CASSRESYSGNTIYF
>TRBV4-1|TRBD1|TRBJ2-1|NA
TGCGCCAGCAGCCAAGAGGTGGGACAGGGTTACAATGAGCAGTTCTTC
CASSQEVGQGYNEQFF
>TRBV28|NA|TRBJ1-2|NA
TGTGCCAGCAGTCTGGGGGCCCACTATGGCTACACCTTC
CASSLGAHYGYTF